A selection of T cell receptor beta chains follows, all from one sample in a study of long-term antiretroviral therapy in people with HIV. The method was immunoSEQ multiplex PCR; TCRdb's version includes in-frame clones alone and lacks a portion of them. The sample has about 35,000 clones, 65% to 80% seen once. Sequencing was performed on unsorted PBMCs, taken 2 years after starting antiretroviral therapy. Every receptor here comes from a woman aged 45-60 years with HIV. The CDR3 runs from the conserved cysteine through the conserved F or W. D genes are given only for firm matches. Part of the rows lack a size; the others show once, few, many or a class for expanded clones.

v_gene	abundance	d_gene	j_gene	CDR3aa
TRBV12-5	-	-	TRBJ2-7	CASGYSNIGYEQYF
TRBV7-8	-	-	TRBJ1-5	CASSLMENQPQHF
TRBV5-1	-	-	TRBJ2-3	CASSFSSARDTQYF
TRBV15	-	TRBD1	TRBJ1-5	CATSRGPFLQGAGGNQPQHF
TRBV28	-	TRBD1	TRBJ1-5	CASSSGQGYQPQHF
TRBV5-5	-	TRBD1	TRBJ1-2	CASSFRTGDYGYTF
TRBV18	-	TRBD2	TRBJ2-1	CASSPTSGGFYNEQFF
TRBV11-2	-	-	TRBJ2-3	CASSLNRRDTQYF
TRBV5-1	-	-	TRBJ1-1	CASSLDSGASEAFF
TRBV5-1	-	-	TRBJ2-3	CASSLLSPTDTQYF
TRBV2	-	-	TRBJ2-2	CASSEAATGELFF
TRBV7-8	-	-	TRBJ2-5	CASSLRRGAEETQYF
TRBV5-1	-	-	TRBJ2-2	CASSLGVGAGELFF
TRBV6-5	-	TRBD2	TRBJ2-3	CASSSRQRGYTDTQYF
TRBV4-1	few	-	TRBJ1-3	CASSQQGPGNTIYF
TRBV19	-	-	TRBJ2-7	CASSISQGTYEQYF
TRBV2	-	-	TRBJ2-3	CASSRTANMRDTQYF
TRBV28	-	-	TRBJ2-1	CASSAGIDPPREFF
TRBV12-5	-	-	TRBJ1-4	CASGLDRPRQATNEKLFF
TRBV18	-	-	TRBJ2-4	CASSPPYSGLNIQYF
TRBV2	-	-	TRBJ2-2	CASSESHLTSGELFF